A selection of T cell receptor beta chains follows, all from one sample in a study of CD8+CD57+ T cells in acquired aplastic anemia. MiXCR was run by TCRdb on the reads, yielding one entry per CDR3 protein. The repertoire holds just over 150,000 distinct CDR3 sequences, with about 50% as singletons. Sequenced: sorted CD4+, CD8+, or CD8+CD57+ T cells (not recorded which) from PBMCs. The receptors were sampled from a human donor with aplastic anemia. The CDR3 runs from the conserved cysteine through the conserved F or W. The D gene is left open where the match is weak. Expanded clones get a size class; other rows say once, few or many, or leave the size out.

clone size: -
J gene: TRBJ2-7
V gene: TRBV15
D gene: -
CDR3 protein: CATSRGGAGSYEQYF
CDR3 DNA: TGTGCCACCAGCAGAGGGGGGGCAGGGTCCTACGAGCAGTACTTC

clone size: many
J gene: TRBJ1-4
V gene: TRBV7-2
D gene: -
CDR3 protein: CASSLAQNRWEKLFF
CDR3 DNA: TGTGCCAGCAGCTTAGCGCAGAACAGATGGGAAAAACTGTTTTTT

clone size: -
J gene: TRBJ2-7
V gene: TRBV4-3
D gene: -
CDR3 protein: CASSQEQARGEQYF
CDR3 DNA: TGCGCCAGCAGCCAAGAACAAGCCAGGGGCGAGCAGTACTTC

clone size: -
J gene: TRBJ1-6
V gene: TRBV7-9
D gene: -
CDR3 protein: CASSSQGQSSPLHF
CDR3 DNA: TGTGCCAGCAGCTCTCAGGGGCAGAGTTCACCCCTCCACTTT

clone size: few
J gene: TRBJ2-5
V gene: TRBV24-1
D gene: -
CDR3 protein: CATSDLLETQYF
CDR3 DNA: TGTGCCACCAGTGATTTGCTGGAGACCCAGTACTTC

clone size: -
J gene: TRBJ2-3
V gene: TRBV2
D gene: TRBD2
CDR3 protein: CASNSLAGGRSADTQYF
CDR3 DNA: TGTGCCAGCAACAGCTTAGCGGGGGGGCGGAGTGCAGATACGCAGTATTTT

clone size: once
J gene: TRBJ2-1
V gene: TRBV20-1
D gene: TRBD2
CDR3 protein: CSWISGGAAEQFF
CDR3 DNA: TGCAGCTGGATTAGCGGGGGGGCCGCTGAGCAGTTCTTC

clone size: many
J gene: TRBJ2-1
V gene: TRBV9
D gene: -
CDR3 protein: CASSGLARRNEQFF
CDR3 DNA: TGTGCCAGCAGCGGGCTGGCGAGGAGGAATGAGCAGTTCTTC

clone size: -
J gene: TRBJ2-3
V gene: TRBV20-1
D gene: -
CDR3 protein: CSAWTFRTDTQYF
CDR3 DNA: TGCAGTGCCTGGACTTTTCGCACAGATACGCAGTATTTT

clone size: -
J gene: TRBJ1-4
V gene: TRBV5-1
D gene: TRBD1
CDR3 protein: CASRPSGTGPPLDEKLFF
CDR3 DNA: TGCGCCAGCCGTCCATCCGGGACAGGGCCCCCTCTGGATGAAAAACTGTTTTTT

clone size: many
J gene: TRBJ1-2
V gene: TRBV5-4
D gene: -
CDR3 protein: CASSGRTVYGYTF
CDR3 DNA: TGTGCCAGCAGCGGCAGGACCGTCTATGGCTACACCTTC

clone size: -
J gene: TRBJ1-2
V gene: TRBV9
D gene: -
CDR3 protein: CASHGGPFYGYTF
CDR3 DNA: TGTGCCAGCCACGGGGGGCCTTTCTATGGCTACACCTTC